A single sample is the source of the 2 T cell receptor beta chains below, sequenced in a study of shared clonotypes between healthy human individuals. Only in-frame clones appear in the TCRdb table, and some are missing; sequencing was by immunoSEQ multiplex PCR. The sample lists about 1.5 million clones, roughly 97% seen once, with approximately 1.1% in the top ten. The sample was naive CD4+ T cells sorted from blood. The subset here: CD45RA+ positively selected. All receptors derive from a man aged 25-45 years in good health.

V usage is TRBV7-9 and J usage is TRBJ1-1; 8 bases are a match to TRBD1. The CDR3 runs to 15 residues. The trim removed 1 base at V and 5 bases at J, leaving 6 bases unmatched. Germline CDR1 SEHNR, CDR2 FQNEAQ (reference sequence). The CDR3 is CASSLVQGAGTEAFF. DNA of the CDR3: TGTGCCAGCAGCTTAGTTCAGGGGGCGGGTACTGAAGCTTTCTTT.

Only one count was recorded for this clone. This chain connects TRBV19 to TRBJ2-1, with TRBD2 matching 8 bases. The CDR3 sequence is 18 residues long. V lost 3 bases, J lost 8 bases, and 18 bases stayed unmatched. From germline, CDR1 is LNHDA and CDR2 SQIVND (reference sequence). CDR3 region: CASSIVRLGLAWSHEQFF. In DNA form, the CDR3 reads TGTGCCAGTAGTATCGTTCGTCTCGGACTAGCCTGGAGCCATGAGCAGTTCTTC.